This passage covers 21 T cell receptor beta chains from one sample sequenced in a study of blood T cell repertoires in COVID-19 (TCRdb year 2020). Library preparation was by the immunoSEQ multiplex PCR assay. TCRdb obtained this table from immuneACCESS and retained in-frame rearrangements with V and J assigned. These tables miss some clones; where compared with another copy, unresolved V genes account for less than half of the shortfall, and the remainder is unexplained. The sample table records about 150,000 clones; roughly nine tenths of these occur just once. Jointly, the top ten make up about 2.4% of the sample. Sequenced input: peripheral blood. All receptors derive from a woman in her sixties or seventies with acute or convalescent COVID-19.

The chain has TRBV12-3 or TRBV12-4 and TRBJ2-5; D gene uncertain. V was pared by 6 bases and J by 1 base, with 6 bases between. This CDR3 region has 12 residues. The CDR3 DNA sequence: TGTGCCAGCAGGCGATCCCAAGAGACCCAGTACTTC. It codes for CASRRSQETQYF.

The chain uses TRBV19 and TRBJ1-4; D ambiguous. There are 14 residues in the CDR3. V was clipped by 1 base and J by 8 bases, with 11 bases between them. Germline V gene lookup returns CDR1 LNHDA and CDR2 SQIVND (reference sequence). CDR3 residues: CASSIGLVGEKLFF. The CDR3 DNA is TGTGCCAGTAGTATAGGACTGGTCGGGGAAAAACTGTTTTTT. The full variable domain, with the rest looked up from reference TRBV19 and TRBJ1-4, is DGGITQSPKYLFRKEGQNVTLSCEQNLNHDAMYWYRQDPGQGLRLIYYSQIVNDFQKGDIAEGYSVSREKKESFPLTVTSAQKNPTAFYLCASSIGLVGEKLFFGSGTQLSVL.

The chain links TRBV18 to TRBJ1-5, with 7 bases identical to TRBD1. CDR3 length equals 18 residues. The V segment lost 3 bases and the J segment 1 base; nucleotides outside the gene matches: 12. The V gene's germline CDR1 is KGHSH and CDR2 LQKENI. CDR3 nucleotides: TGTGCCAGCTCACCCGCTGTCACAGGGGTCAAGAGCAATCAGCCCCAGCATTTT. Encoded protein: CASSPAVTGVKSNQPQHF.

The chain recombines TRBV28 with TRBJ1-3, with D possibly being TRBD1 (6 bases). CDR3 length: 15 amino acids. V was trimmed by 3 bases and J by 4 bases, leaving 13 bases between them. The germline V gene has CDR1 MDHEN and CDR2 SYDVKM. This CDR3 is CASSFFGTQGNTIYF. The CDR3 DNA is TGTGCCAGCAGTTTCTTCGGGACACAAGGAAACACCATATATTTT.

This clone appeared once. Its ends do not fully match the called genes, so a read error is possible. The CDR3 bases are TGTGCTAGCAGCTCAATTCCGGGAGGGGGAGAGACCCAGTACTTC. Its translation: CASSSIPGGGETQYF. V usage is TRBV7-7 and J usage is TRBJ2-5, with TRBD2 identical over 8 bases. Germline V gene sequence: CDR1 SSHAT, CDR2 FNYEAQ (reference sequence). This CDR3 spans 15 amino acids.

The genes are TRBV27 and TRBJ1-5; 8 nucleotides line up with TRBD1. The ends lost 5 bases at V and 5 bases at J; junction bases unmatched: 8. Germline CDR1 reads MNHEY; CDR2 reads SMNVEV (reference sequence). CDR3 length: 15 amino acids. The CDR3 nucleotides read TGTGCCAGCAGTACTCGCCAGGGGGCGGATCAGCCCCAGCATTTT. Translating it yields CASSTRQGADQPQHF.

V is TRBV27 and J is TRBJ1-2; D is uncertain. Trimming removed 7 bases from V and 2 bases from J, with 11 bases in between. Germline CDR1 MNHEY, CDR2 SMNVEV (reference sequence). The CDR3 spans 13 residues. The CDR3 is CASTPRGNYGYTF. The CDR3 DNA reads TGTGCCAGCACCCCGCGAGGCAACTATGGCTACACCTTC.

V usage is TRBV6-8 and J usage is TRBJ2-1, with D unclear. Germline CDR1 reads MNHGY; CDR2 reads SAAAGT. The CDR3 sequence is 12 residues long. Trimming pared 7 bases from V and 7 bases from J, leaving 11 bases between. CDR3 sequence reads: CASTRSRNEQFF. CDR3 nucleotide sequence: TGTGCCAGCACCCGGTCCCGGAATGAGCAGTTCTTC.

A remark on this clone: The same CDR3 arises from other DNA sequences in this sample as well. The genes are TRBV28 and TRBJ2-1, with 14 bases aligning to TRBD2. The CDR3 is 15 amino acids. Unmatched junction bases numbered 2, after V lost 5 bases and J lost 5 bases. Germline CDR1 MDHEN, CDR2 SYDVKM. CDR3 DNA: TGTGCCAGCAGTCCGGGACTAGCGGGGGACAATGAGCAGTTCTTC. Translation gives CASSPGLAGDNEQFF.

The chain employs TRBV20-1 and TRBJ2-1; no reliable D call. This CDR3 region has 13 residues. Germline V gene data show CDR1 as DFQATT and CDR2 as SNEGSKA (reference sequence). V was clipped by 3 bases and J by 6 bases, with 12 bases between them. The CDR3 DNA is TGCAGTGCTAGTATCGGTTACCTCAATGAGCAGTTCTTC. Protein: CSASIGYLNEQFF.

The rearrangement links TRBV30 to TRBJ1-6, with 8 bases lining up with TRBD1. The J segment lost 2 bases and the V segment lost 1 base, leaving 10 bases of the junction unmatched. The CDR3 contains 18 residues. CDR1 is GTSNPN and CDR2 is SVGIG in the germline V gene (reference sequence). For the CDR3, the DNA is TGTGCCTGGAGTGGACGGACAGGGAGAGCGACCTATAATTCACCCCTCCACTTT. Amino acid sequence: CAWSGRTGRATYNSPLHF.

The rearrangement uses TRBV6-5 and TRBJ1-1; 7 bases fit TRBD1. With V trimmed by 8 bases and J by 4 bases, 13 bases remained unmatched. The CDR3 has 15 amino acids. Germline assignment: CDR1 MNHEY and CDR2 SVGAGI. CDR3 sequence: CASRATGVDGTEAFF. The CDR3 nucleotides are TGTGCCAGCCGAGCTACAGGGGTTGATGGCACTGAAGCTTTCTTT.

This chain joins TRBV5-6 and TRBJ1-5; tentative D call: TRBD1 (6 bases). There are 16 residues in the CDR3. Germline values: CDR1 SGHDT, CDR2 YYEEEE. Trimming removed 0 bases at V and 0 bases at J, with 10 bases between. CDR3 coding DNA: TGTGCCAGCAGCTTGGGGGGGCTTTTTAGCAATCAGCCCCAGCATTTT. It codes for CASSLGGLFSNQPQHF.

The gene calls are TRBV11-3 and TRBJ1-3; D gene uncertain. V was trimmed by 5 bases and J by 2 bases, leaving 13 bases between them. Germline CDR1 reads SGHNT; CDR2 reads YENEEA. This CDR3 is 15 amino acids long. The CDR3 here is CASSPRRVPGNTIYF. In DNA, the CDR3 is TGTGCCAGCAGCCCTAGACGGGTTCCTGGAAACACCATATATTTT. The full variable domain, completed using reference TRBV11-3 and TRBJ1-3, is EAGVVQSPRYKIIEKKQPVAFWCNPISGHNTLYWYLQNLGQGPELLIRYENEEAVDDSQLPKDRFSAERLKGVDSTLKIQPAELGDSAVYLCASSPRRVPGNTIYFGEGSWLTVV.

This chain links TRBV10-2 with TRBJ1-4; maybe TRBD1 (6 bases). CDR3 length: 18 residues. CDR1 is WSHSY, CDR2 SAAADI, per germline. Trimming pared 3 bases from V and 10 bases from J, leaving 27 bases between. Written as DNA, the CDR3 is TGCGCCAGCAGTGATCCTCGATCCGGGACAATGGGTTCTGGAAAACTGTTTTTT. It specifies CASSDPRSGTMGSGKLFF.

Of note for this clone: This CDR3 is also generated by other DNA sequences in the sample. This rearrangement joins TRBV7-2 to TRBJ1-5, with a weak D call TRBD1 (6 bases). CDR1 and CDR2 from the germline V gene are SGHTA and FQGNSA. V was clipped by 3 bases and J by 2 bases, with 11 bases between them. This CDR3 comprises 15 residues. CDR3 DNA sequence: TGTGCCAGCAGCTTGGTAGGGGGAGGCAATCAGCCCCAGCATTTT. It is translated as CASSLVGGGNQPQHF.

The V and J genes are TRBV28 and TRBJ1-3, with 11 bases that match TRBD1. CDR3 length equals 14 residues. The J segment lost 4 bases and the V segment lost 6 bases, leaving 2 bases of the junction unmatched. The germline V gene has CDR1 MDHEN and CDR2 SYDVKM. The chain's CDR3 is CASRGQGEGNTIYF. CDR3 coding DNA: TGTGCCAGCAGGGGACAGGGGGAGGGAAACACCATATATTTT.

In its sample, this clone was seen once. The chain carries TRBV30 and TRBJ1-3; tentatively, D is TRBD1 (5 bases). The CDR3 sequence is 13 residues long. Trimming left V 5 bases short and J 4 bases short, with 12 bases between. CDR1 and CDR2 from the germline V gene are GTSNPN and SVGIG (reference sequence). CDR3 nucleotides: TGTGCCTGGGACAGACGGGAGGGAAACACCATATATTTT. It yields the protein CAWDRREGNTIYF.

The chain employs TRBV13 and TRBJ2-7; 10 bases are shared with TRBD1. CDR3 length: 14 residues. Germline V gene lookup returns CDR1 PRHDT and CDR2 FYEKMQ (reference sequence). Trimming took 4 bases from V and 6 from J; bases not matched to a gene: 6. The CDR3, as DNA: TGTGCCAGCAGCTACGGGACAGGGGCCCGCGAGCAGTACGTC. The encoded protein is CASSYGTGAREQYV.

In this sample, this clone turned up once. The chain links TRBV28 to TRBJ2-7; 7 nucleotides align to TRBD1. Unmatched junction bases numbered 1, after V lost 5 bases and J lost 0 bases. There are 13 residues in the CDR3. CDR1 is MDHEN, CDR2 SYDVKM, per germline. CDR3: CASSPGGSYEQYV. The CDR3 DNA sequence: TGTGCCAGCAGTCCAGGGGGCTCCTACGAGCAGTACGTC.

This clone was seen more than once but under ten times. This chain joins TRBV5-1 and TRBJ1-4; D call uncertain. The germline V gene has CDR1 SGHRS and CDR2 YFSETQ. CDR3 length: 15 residues. Trimming shortened V by 5 bases and J by 8 bases, and 19 bases separated the two germline ends. CDR3 DNA: TGCGCCAGCAGAACCGGACTTCGAATGGGGGAAAAACTGTTTTTT. It specifies CASRTGLRMGEKLFF.